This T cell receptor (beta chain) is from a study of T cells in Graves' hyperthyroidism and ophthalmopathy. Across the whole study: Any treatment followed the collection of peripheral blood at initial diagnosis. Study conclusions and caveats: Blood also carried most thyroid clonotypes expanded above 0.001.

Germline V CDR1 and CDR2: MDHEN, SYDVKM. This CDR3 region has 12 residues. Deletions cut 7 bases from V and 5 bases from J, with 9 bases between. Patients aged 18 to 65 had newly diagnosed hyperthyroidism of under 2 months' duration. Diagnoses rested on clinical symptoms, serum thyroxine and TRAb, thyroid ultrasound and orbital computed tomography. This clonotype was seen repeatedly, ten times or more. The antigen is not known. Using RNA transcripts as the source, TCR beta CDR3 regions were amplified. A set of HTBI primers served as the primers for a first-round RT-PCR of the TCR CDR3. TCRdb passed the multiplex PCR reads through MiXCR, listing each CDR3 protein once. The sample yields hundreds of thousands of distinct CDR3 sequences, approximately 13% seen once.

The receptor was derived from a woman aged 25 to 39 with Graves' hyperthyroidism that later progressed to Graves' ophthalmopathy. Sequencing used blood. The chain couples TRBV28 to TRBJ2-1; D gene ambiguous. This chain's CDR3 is CASIGTNNEQFF. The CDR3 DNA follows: TGTGCCAGCATCGGCACAAACAATGAGCAGTTCTTC.